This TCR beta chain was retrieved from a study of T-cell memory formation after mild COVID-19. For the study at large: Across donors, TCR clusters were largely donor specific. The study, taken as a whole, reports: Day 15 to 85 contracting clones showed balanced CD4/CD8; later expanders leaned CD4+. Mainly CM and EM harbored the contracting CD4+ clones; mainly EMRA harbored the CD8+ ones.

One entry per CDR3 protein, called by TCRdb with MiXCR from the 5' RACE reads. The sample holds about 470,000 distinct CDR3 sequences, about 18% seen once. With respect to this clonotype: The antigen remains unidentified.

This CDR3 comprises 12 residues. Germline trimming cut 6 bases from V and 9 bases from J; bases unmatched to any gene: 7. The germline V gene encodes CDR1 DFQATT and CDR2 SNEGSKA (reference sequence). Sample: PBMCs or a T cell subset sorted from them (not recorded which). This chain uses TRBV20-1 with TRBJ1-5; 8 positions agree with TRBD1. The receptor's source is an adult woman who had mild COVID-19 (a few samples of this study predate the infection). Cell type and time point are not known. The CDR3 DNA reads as TGCAGTGCCGTGAGACAGGGGTGGCCCCAGCATTTT. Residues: CSAVRQGWPQHF.